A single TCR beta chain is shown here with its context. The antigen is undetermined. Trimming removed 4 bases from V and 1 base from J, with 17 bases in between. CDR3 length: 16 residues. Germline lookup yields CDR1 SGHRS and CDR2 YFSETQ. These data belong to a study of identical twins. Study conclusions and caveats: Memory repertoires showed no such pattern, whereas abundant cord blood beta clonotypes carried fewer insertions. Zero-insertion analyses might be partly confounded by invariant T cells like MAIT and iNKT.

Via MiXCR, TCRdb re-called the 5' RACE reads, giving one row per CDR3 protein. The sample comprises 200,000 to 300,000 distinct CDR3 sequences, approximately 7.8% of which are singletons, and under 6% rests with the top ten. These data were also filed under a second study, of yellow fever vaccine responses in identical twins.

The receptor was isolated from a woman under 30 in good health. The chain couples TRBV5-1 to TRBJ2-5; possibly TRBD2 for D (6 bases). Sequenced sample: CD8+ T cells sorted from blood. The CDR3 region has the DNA TGCGCCAGCAGCCTGGCGGTAGCGGCACTCCAAGAGACCCAGTACTTC. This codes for CASSLAVAALQETQYF. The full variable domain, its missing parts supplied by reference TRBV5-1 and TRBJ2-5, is KAGVTQTPRYLIKTRGQQVTLSCSPISGHRSVSWYQQTPGQGLQFLFEYFSETQRNKGNFPGRFSGRQFSNSRSEMNVSTLELGDSALYLCASSLAVAALQETQYFGPGTRLLVL.